The 18 T cell receptor beta chains presented below share a single source sample, sequenced in a study of cytomegalovirus exposure and HLA in healthy donors. The PCR was carried out with 60 Vbeta primers and 13 Jbeta primers. TCRdb keeps only in-frame clones here, not all; method: immunoSEQ multiplex PCR. The table for this sample gives 75,000 to 85,000 clones. The specimen sequenced was PBMCs. All receptors come from a man aged 45-60 years in good health and CMV-seronegative.

The V gene is TRBV6-1, the J gene TRBJ1-2; TRBD1 is a possible D gene (6 bases). From germline, CDR1 is MNHNS and CDR2 SASEGT. Trimming took off 6 bases at V and 4 bases at J, with 12 bases between the two ends. The CDR3 extends over 13 amino acids. The chain's CDR3 is CASRHQGPYGYTF. CDR3 coding DNA: TGTGCCAGCAGACATCAGGGGCCCTATGGCTACACCTTC.

The V gene is TRBV6-1, the J gene TRBJ2-4; maybe TRBD1 (6 bases). Trimming took 10 bases from V and 3 from J, leaving 13 bases between them. The CDR3 length is 13 residues. Germline CDR1 MNHNS, CDR2 SASEGT. CDR3 protein: CATLGHGKNIQYF. In DNA form, the CDR3 reads TGTGCCACCCTGGGACACGGCAAAAACATTCAGTACTTC.

The chain links TRBV7-2 to TRBJ2-7; 8 nucleotides align to TRBD2. The V and J ends lost 5 bases and 0 bases, in that order; junction bases with no gene match: 9. The CDR3 runs to 16 residues. Germline V gene lookup returns CDR1 SGHTA and CDR2 FQGNSA. The DNA of the CDR3 is TGTGCCAGCAGCACCTACGGGGGGGAAAGCTCCTACGAGCAGTACTTC. This sequence encodes CASSTYGGESSYEQYF.

The rearrangement links TRBV5-4 to TRBJ1-5; TRBD1 aligns across 7 bases. With V trimmed by 0 bases and J by 5 bases, 2 bases remained unmatched. The CDR3 totals 14 residues. CDR1 is SGHNT, CDR2 YYREEE, per germline (reference sequence). The chain's CDR3 is CASSLGQGDQPQHF. The CDR3 DNA sequence: TGTGCCAGCAGCTTGGGACAGGGAGATCAGCCCCAGCATTTT.

The CDR3 reads CASSRNQVPNYGYTF. The CDR3 DNA is TGCGCCAGCAGCCGGAATCAGGTTCCCAACTATGGCTACACCTTC. V usage is TRBV4-1 and J usage is TRBJ1-2; D is undetermined. Germline assignment: CDR1 MGHRA and CDR2 YSYEKL. V was shortened by 4 bases and J by 2 bases, with 14 bases between the two germline ends. The CDR3 loop spans 15 amino acids.

The chain links TRBV5-1 to TRBJ2-5; D gene uncertain. The CDR3 extends over 12 amino acids. Between the trimmed V and J ends, which lost 0 bases and 5 bases, there was a span of 5 bases. Germline V gene data show CDR1 as SGHRS and CDR2 as YFSETQ. Here the CDR3 DNA reads TGCGCCAGCAGCTTGGTCGGGGAGACCCAGTACTTC. The encoded protein is CASSLVGETQYF.

CDR3: CASSFNRERVYEQYF. The DNA for the CDR3 is TGTGCCAGCAGCTTCAACCGGGAAAGGGTCTACGAGCAGTACTTC. This sequence joins TRBV7-8 and TRBJ2-7, with D perhaps TRBD2 (5 bases). In germline, CDR1 is SGHVS, CDR2 FQNEAQ. The V end was cut by 3 bases, the J end by 3 bases, with 15 bases between. The CDR3 is made up of 15 amino acids.

The chain links TRBV6-1 to TRBJ1-4, with unresolved D. The CDR3 is 13 residues long. Germline V gives CDR1 MNHNS, CDR2 SASEGT. V was pared by 7 bases and J by 4 bases, with 10 bases between. The CDR3 DNA reads TGTGCCAGCACAGATGGCCTTAATGAAAAACTGTTTTTT. Amino acid sequence: CASTDGLNEKLFF.

V is TRBV4-3 and J is TRBJ1-3; D unclear. V lost 0 bases and J 0 bases, leaving 12 bases between the germline ends. This CDR3 comprises 17 residues. Germline V lookup: CDR1 LGHNA, CDR2 YSLEER. In nucleotides, the CDR3 is TGCGCCAGCAGCCAAGAAGTACCGGGAATCTCTGGAAACACCATATATTTT. Amino acids: CASSQEVPGISGNTIYF.

The V call is TRBV25-1, the J call TRBJ2-7; TRBD1 agrees at 10 bases. Germline CDR1 is MGHDK and CDR2 is SYGVNS. The junction had 4 bases not matched to a gene; V was cut back by 6 bases and J by 2 bases. The CDR3 contains 14 residues. CDR3 in amino acids: CASSTGTGAYEQYF. The CDR3 DNA is TGTGCCAGCAGCACCGGGACAGGGGCCTACGAGCAGTACTTC.

The genes are TRBV6-6 and TRBJ1-2; 9 positions agree with TRBD1. The germline gives CDR1 MNHNY, CDR2 SVGAGI (reference sequence). This CDR3 comprises 15 residues. V was pared by 6 bases and J by 1 base, with 6 bases of the junction left unmatched. This chain's CDR3 is CASSQTGGFNYGYTF. CDR3 DNA: TGTGCCAGCAGCCAAACAGGGGGCTTTAACTATGGCTACACCTTC.

The genes are TRBV4-2 and TRBJ2-7, with 8 nucleotides matching TRBD1. J lost 3 bases, V lost 1 base, and 5 bases had no gene match. Germline V gene sequence: CDR1 LGHNA, CDR2 YNFKEQ. This CDR3 is 15 amino acids long. CDR3 coding DNA: TGTGCCAGCAGCCAAGGAGGGACAGGCGGCTACGAGCAGTACTTC. Protein product: CASSQGGTGGYEQYF.

The chain links TRBV4-2 to TRBJ2-5; D call uncertain. This CDR3 comprises 14 residues. CDR1 and CDR2 (germline): LGHNA, YNFKEQ. V lost 0 bases to trimming and J lost 5 bases, with 10 bases between them. CDR3 amino acids: CASSQDTASETQYF. Here the CDR3 DNA reads TGTGCCAGCAGCCAAGATACAGCTTCTGAGACCCAGTACTTC.

The chain carries TRBV7-9 and TRBJ1-4, with TRBD1 matching 7 bases. Per the germline V gene, CDR1 is SEHNR and CDR2 is FQNEAQ (reference sequence). Germline trimming cut 5 bases from V and 7 bases from J; bases unmatched to any gene: 4. This CDR3 contains 13 residues. CDR3 in amino acids: CASSRDRAEKLFF. Here the CDR3 DNA reads TGTGCCAGCAGCAGAGACAGGGCTGAAAAACTGTTTTTT.

The chain joins TRBV28 to TRBJ2-6, with 8 nucleotides matching TRBD1. Looked up from germline, CDR1 is MDHEN and CDR2 is SYDVKM. The CDR3 has 16 residues. The V segment lost 4 bases and the J segment 3 bases; nucleotides outside the gene matches: 5. The CDR3 DNA reads TGTGCCAGCAGTTCATACAGGGGGAGTGGGGCCAACGTCCTGACTTTC. It translates to CASSSYRGSGANVLTF.

The rearrangement joins TRBV4-3 to TRBJ1-2; D possibly corresponds to TRBD1 (6 bases). The CDR3 is 13 amino acids. Germline assignment: CDR1 LGHNA and CDR2 YSLEER. Between the trimmed V and J ends, which lost 0 bases and 6 bases, there was a span of 8 bases. The CDR3 nucleotides read TGCGCCAGCAGCCAAGAATGGACAGATGGCTACACCTTC. This encodes CASSQEWTDGYTF.

The chain links TRBV10-3 to TRBJ1-5; D is unclear. V was trimmed by 2 bases and J by 7 bases, leaving 12 bases between them. CDR3 size: 14 residues. Germline CDR1 ENHRY, CDR2 SYGVKD. The CDR3 DNA reads as TGTGCCATCAGTGAGAGTGCAGGCAGCCAGCCCCAGCATTTT. Its translation: CAISESAGSQPQHF.

The rearrangement links TRBV18 to TRBJ1-2; perhaps TRBD1 as D (6 bases). V was shortened by 1 base and J by 3 bases, with 12 bases between the two germline ends. Germline lookup yields CDR1 KGHSH and CDR2 LQKENI. This CDR3 comprises 15 residues. The CDR3 is CASSPQPQGDYGYTF. DNA of the CDR3: TGTGCCAGCTCACCACAGCCACAGGGTGACTATGGCTACACCTTC.